This T cell receptor beta chain was identified in a study of cytomegalovirus exposure and HLA in healthy donors (dated by TCRdb to about 2017). Regarding the study in general: In an earlier analysis of 587 of the donors, 276 Gb of sequence data and 100 million or so unique TCR beta sequences from roughly 180 million T cells were reported. All discovery cohort repertoires had been generated on a single sequencing platform. Among about 390 genotyped donors of the cohort, an average of 235,054 unique TCR beta nucleotide sequences were sequenced per donor, roughly 20% of them non-productive. An earlier analysis of around 640 of the donors used high-throughput TCR beta sequencing to judge whether each TCR beta V gene segment behaved as functional or pseudogenic. In the later analysis, no new phenotypic data were used to find candidate immune exposures; instead, reliance was placed on TCR beta sequences and their occurrence across donors. Typing coverage varied by locus: about 620-640 donors for A, B, C, DRB1 and DQB1; under 550 for DQA1; around 570 for DPA1; roughly 450 for DPB1. Of the roughly 400 genotyped donors, about 80% fell in the genetic ancestry cluster associated with self-reported Caucasian donors. In a later analysis, previously published TCR beta repertoires from several hundred donors were re-analyzed and high-resolution HLA genotyping was added so that TCR occurrence patterns could be studied. To predict cytomegalovirus infection status, the study combined high-throughput TCR immunosequencing, statistical association of individual TCRs with disease status, and machine learning. Using immunosequencing, the study profiled T cell repertoires from around 670 subjects and related those repertoires to cytomegalovirus serostatus. Donor age, sex, ethnicity and CMV serostatus were compiled together with the repertoire data. An early release covering roughly 580 HLA-typed donors comprised approximately 300 gigabases of sequencing data and around 80 million unique TCR sequences. Class I and class II HLA loci were covered by the typing at four-digit resolution. Because of strong linkage in the cohort, 5 or 6 DR-DQ haplotypes were treated as single units for association and clustering. A later genetic analysis took genome-wide SNP genotypes for about 55% of the 666 donors and used that subset as a discovery cohort. The study aimed to test whether signatures of past pathogen exposure could be identified by cataloging public T cell receptors. In addition to the first cohort of around 670 subjects, a separate validation cohort of 120 different subjects was used.

Here is what the overall study found, with its caveats: Assigning TCR associations to individual alleles was difficult when HLA alleles, especially DR and DQ, strongly co-occurred. A later genetic analysis reported fewer N-insertions in productive TCRs among donors in an Asian-associated ancestry cluster than the approximately 670-donor mean. In both the original and validation cohorts, the classifier was reported to diagnose cytomegalovirus status with high specificity and sensitivity. A further reported finding was that TCR beta sequences accurately predicted the HLA-A and HLA-B alleles for most subjects in the first cohort. A later analysis associated about 17,000 TCR beta sequences with specific HLA alleles at a false discovery rate of 0.05. In vitro tests confirmed that a few of the cytomegalovirus-associated TCR beta chains recognize cytomegalovirus antigens. It was suggested by the authors that the approach could potentially be generalized to other disease states and immunological phenotypes. A later analysis found that HLA-associated TCR beta chains were more clonally expanded and had lower generation probabilities than equally common non-associated chains. An association between a missense DCLRE1C variant and V-gene and J-gene trimming of TCR beta chains was found in a later genetic analysis and replicated in an independent cohort. Most TCR sequences were observed very rarely across donors, whereas some public TCRs were present in many individuals. Linkage disequilibrium might explain the correlated functional status among segregating V segments, but an unknown experimental factor could not be excluded. The study listed approximately 150 TCR beta chains as associated with cytomegalovirus. In a later analysis, the rate of TCR association differed among HLA loci, with DRB1 alleles having the most associated TCRs and HLA-C alleles having the fewest. In a later analysis, several top co-occurrence clusters were reported to appear linked to parvovirus B19, influenza, CMV and Epstein-Barr virus. A group of highly shared sequence variants was considered likely to be a technical artifact of the sequencing pipeline. Some IMGT-functional V segments, including TRBV6-2 and TRBV6-3, could not be distinguished by the 87-base-pair reads and were therefore excluded. Broadly in line with IMGT annotations, most TCR beta V segments showed up in productive rearrangements about 87% or about 30% of the time in an earlier analysis of around 550 of the donors. The cohort was sequenced for TCR beta chains only, and without alpha or paired-chain data the features that could be detected were limited. Because HLA typing was missing for some donors at each locus, association tests included only the typed subset. The earlier analysis of some 540 of the donors excluded approximately 17 rarely observed V segments, including chromosome 9 orphons, because counts were too low. In a later analysis, most CMV-associated TCR beta chains were found to appear HLA-restricted, with HLA associations seemingly driven largely by CMV exposure. Immune exposure information for the cohort was limited to CMV serostatus. The presence/absence analyses assumed that sequencing depth was roughly uniform across donors, and that assumption may not be true.

The protocol used for the library was the immunoSEQ multiplex PCR assay. A mixture of 60 forward primers for TCR Vbeta segments and 13 reverse primers for TCR Jbeta segments was used in the multiplex PCR. The CDR3 region of rearranged TCR beta genes was amplified from genomic DNA by a multiplex PCR assay. Amplified TCR beta libraries were sequenced as 87-base-pair reads on the Illumina HiSeq System. As for how the authors treated the data: Across the 670 or so repertoires, a later analysis counted some 81 million unique TCR beta chains, about 10 million of which were shared by at least two donors. Raw reads were error-corrected and collapsed into unique sequences with a nearest-neighbor algorithm that merged closely related sequences to remove PCR and sequencing errors. To assign V, D and J gene segments, CDR3 sequences were aligned to IMGT reference sequences. For a sequence to be retained, a match of at least six nucleotides to both a V gene segment and a J gene segment was required. A rearrangement was called productive if the CDR3 had no stop codons and remained in frame with V and J, and every other rearrangement was called non-productive. CDR3 was defined according to IMGT convention as the region running from the second conserved V-encoded cysteine to the conserved J-encoded phenylalanine. The earlier analysis of about 590 of the donors excluded sequences that lacked an unambiguous match to a single V gene segment. An earlier analysis of almost 600 of the donors classified V segments as functional when productive rearrangements were above 56.7% and as segregating when the standard deviation between donors was above 5%. A statistical classification framework was developed to diagnose cytomegalovirus status using the catalog of TCR beta chain sequences. In a later analysis, TCR nucleotide sequences were compared against IMGT/GENE-DB human TR gene sequences so that V and J genes could be assigned. Using the TCRdist pipeline, a later analysis assigned CDR3 sequences along with most-parsimonious VDJ recombination scenarios. In a later analysis, every TCR beta chain was defined by the combination of its CDR3 amino acid sequence and its V-gene family, and reads without a unique V-gene family were dropped. As a way to deal with suspected cross-contamination and a sequencing artifact, a later analysis dropped nearly 600 nucleotide sequences that were highly shared and had low generation probability. For each public chain, a later analysis derived a clonal expansion index from normalized ranks of inferred template counts within each repertoire. Generation probabilities in a later analysis came from a VDJ recombination model fitted to out-of-frame rearrangements, and those results were checked against IGoR. In a later analysis, TCR-TCR, TCR-HLA and TCR-CMV co-occurrence was scored with hypergeometric tests, and a repertoire-size bias correction was applied to TCR pairs. In a later analysis, false discovery rates were estimated by permuting HLA or CMV assignments 20 times. In a later analysis, co-occurring TCRs were grouped with DBSCAN, and TCRdist sequence similarity was added when clustering was performed within HLA-allele-positive subsets. Repertoires with fewer than 30,000 or more than 120,000 public chains, plus five repertoires with anomalous nucleotide sharing, were excluded from co-occurrence clustering. This immuneACCESS table, as held by TCRdb, lists in-frame sequences with V and J called but not all clones. Of the missing ones, under half trace to an unresolved V gene in checked studies; the others have no known cause. V and J calls and clone size come straight from that table; D and trimming were deduced from the DNA. The sample has roughly 88,000 clones on record. The ten largest make up roughly 14% of the sample.

CDR1 and CDR2 (LGHNA, YNFKEQ) derive from the germline V gene. V is reduced by 0 bases and J by 3 bases, leaving a spacing of 9 bases between them. The CDR3 has 14 amino acids, counting the end cysteine and phenylalanine. CDR3 DNA only is kept here, 42 bases in frame from base 1. In total, 500 to 700 healthy bone marrow donors made up the cohort. All cohort members were sampled while nominally healthy, although unrecorded immune exposures were likely present. The donor was CMV seropositive and belonged to the group of 250 to 350 seropositive cohort members. Every donor gave a peripheral blood sample, and the peripheral blood mononuclear cells from that sample were used for TCR beta sequencing. The Qiagen DNeasy Blood Extraction Kit was used to extract genomic DNA from the blood cell samples. Note on this clone: Its antigen is still unknown.

Material: PBMCs. The sequence was obtained from a middle-aged man in good health and CMV-seropositive. The chain is made from TRBV4-2 and TRBJ2-7; the D gene assignment is ambiguous. This receptor has the CDR3 CASSQDQRHYEQYF. DNA sequence: TGTGCCAGCAGCCAAGATCAAAGACACTACGAGCAGTACTTC.